This passage covers 16 T cell receptor beta chains from one sample sequenced in a study of glioma-infiltrating T cells after dendritic cell vaccination. Using immunoSEQ multiplex PCR, the repertoire was profiled, and TCRdb retains in-frame clones only, with some absent. The sample comprises 99,000 or so clones, 85% to 90% of which are singletons, and 2.7% rests with the top ten. This sample's time point: after dendritic cell vaccination, including at tumor progression/relapse. Sequenced material: blood, taken after dendritic cell vaccination. These receptors were collected from a human donor with glioblastoma.

V usage is TRBV5-5 and J usage is TRBJ1-1, with 10 bases aligning to TRBD1. Per the germline V gene, CDR1 is SGHKS and CDR2 is YYEKEE (reference sequence). V dropped 4 bases and J dropped 12; count of bases not matched to a gene: 12. The CDR3 length is 14 residues. The CDR3 region is CASSAPPGQGSTFF. The CDR3 DNA sequence: TGTGCCAGCAGCGCCCCCCCGGGACAGGGGAGTACTTTCTTT.

J is TRBJ1-2 and V is TRBV2; TRBD1 agrees at 9 bases. CDR3 length: 14 amino acids. The V gene end was trimmed by 7 bases and the J gene end by 7 bases; junction bases not matched to a gene: 10. The germline V gene has CDR1 SNHLY and CDR2 FYNNEI. CDR3 sequence (DNA): TGTGCCAGCACTCTCGCCGGGACAGGGATTGGCTACACCTTC. Translated, it gives CASTLAGTGIGYTF.

The chain joins TRBV19 to TRBJ1-1, with 7 nucleotides matching TRBD1. V gave up 7 bases and J gave up 8 bases; unmatched junction bases: 4. Germline CDR1 LNHDA, CDR2 SQIVND (reference sequence). This CDR3 is 11 amino acids long. CDR3 region: CASTTGDEAFF. CDR3 DNA sequence: TGTGCCAGTACCACAGGGGACGAAGCTTTCTTT.

The chain combines TRBV5-8 with TRBJ2-7; 9 bases align to TRBD2. The germline V gene encodes CDR1 SGHTS and CDR2 YDEGEE. Trimming removed 4 bases from V and 8 bases from J; junction bases left unmatched: 1. This CDR3 spans 11 amino acids. For the CDR3, the DNA is TGTGCCAGCAGCGCGGGAGGGCAGCAGTACTTC. This codes for CASSAGGQQYF.

This clone was recorded once. This chain connects TRBV6-1 to TRBJ1-3; no definite D call. V shed 2 bases and J shed 0 bases, with 8 bases lying between them. CDR1 MNHNS and CDR2 SASEGT come from the germline V gene. This CDR3 has 15 amino acids. This CDR3 is CASSESQASGNTIYF. The DNA of the CDR3 is TGTGCCAGCAGTGAATCGCAGGCCTCTGGAAACACCATATATTTT.

This rearrangement joins TRBV4-1 to TRBJ2-3, with 9 bases aligning to TRBD2. Germline trimming cut 7 bases from V and 2 bases from J; bases unmatched to any gene: 7. Germline values: CDR1 MGHRA, CDR2 YSYEKL. This CDR3 has 15 amino acids. DNA of the CDR3: TGCGCCAGCAAGGCTAGCGGGGCATACACAGATACGCAGTATTTT. Translating gives CASKASGAYTDTQYF.

This chain links TRBV19 with TRBJ1-1, with 9 bases lining up with TRBD1. In germline, CDR1 is LNHDA, CDR2 SQIVND (reference sequence). The CDR3 contains 16 residues. After removal of 1 base from V and 1 base from J, the junction contained 4 bases not matched to a gene. Written as DNA, the CDR3 is TGTGCCAGTAGTATAGCCCCGGGACAGGGGAACACTGAAGCTTTCTTT. It is translated as CASSIAPGQGNTEAFF. The variable domain in full, completed from reference TRBV19 and TRBJ1-1, reads DGGITQSPKYLFRKEGQNVTLSCEQNLNHDAMYWYRQDPGQGLRLIYYSQIVNDFQKGDIAEGYSVSREKKESFPLTVTSAQKNPTAFYLCASSIAPGQGNTEAFFGQGTRLTVV.

The V gene is TRBV18, the J gene TRBJ2-3; 9 nucleotides line up with TRBD1. The CDR3 runs 14 residues. The V gene's germline CDR1 is KGHSH and CDR2 LQKENI. The trim removed 6 bases at V and 4 bases at J, leaving 5 bases unmatched. This chain's CDR3 is CASSGTGNADTQYF. In DNA form, the CDR3 reads TGTGCCAGCTCCGGGACAGGGAACGCAGATACGCAGTATTTT.

This clone came up a few times. The J gene is TRBJ2-1, the V gene TRBV7-2, with TRBD1 matching 7 bases. V dropped 8 bases and J dropped 7; count of bases not matched to a gene: 17. Germline assignment: CDR1 SGHTA and CDR2 FQGNSA. The CDR3 runs 16 residues. CDR3 protein: CASRRHLLQGWNEQFF. CDR3 DNA: TGTGCCAGCCGACGACATCTATTACAGGGGTGGAATGAGCAGTTCTTC.

This chain uses TRBV2 with TRBJ1-2; 7 bases align to TRBD1. The CDR3 is 14 amino acids. Trimming cost V 3 bases and J 4 bases; bases outside gene matches: 5. The V gene's germline CDR1 is SNHLY and CDR2 FYNNEI. The CDR3 bases are TGTGCCAGCAGTGACGGCAGGGGGACCTATGGCTACACCTTC. This encodes CASSDGRGTYGYTF.

The rearrangement joins TRBV5-6 to TRBJ2-5; tentatively, D is TRBD2 (5 bases). Trimming shortened V by 5 bases and J by 1 base, and 12 bases separated the two germline ends. Germline assignment: CDR1 SGHDT and CDR2 YYEEEE. This CDR3 is 14 amino acids long. The CDR3 sequence: CASRWRAFQETQYF. CDR3 nucleotides: TGTGCCAGCAGGTGGCGGGCCTTCCAAGAGACCCAGTACTTC.

The chain recombines TRBV29-1 with TRBJ2-5, with 10 nucleotides matching TRBD1. The germline CDR1 and CDR2 sequences are SQVTM and ANQGSEA. Trimming at V came to 5 bases and at J to 5 bases, leaving 5 bases not matched to a gene. This CDR3 comprises 13 residues. The CDR3 protein is CSVLGDRGETQYF. In nucleotides, the CDR3 is TGCAGCGTTTTAGGGGACAGGGGTGAGACCCAGTACTTC.

This rearrangement joins TRBV9 to TRBJ1-6; 7 nucleotides match TRBD1. Germline values: CDR1 SGDLS, CDR2 YYNGEE. The V segment lost 0 bases and the J segment 3 bases; nucleotides outside the gene matches: 3. The CDR3 is 16 residues long. CDR3 in amino acids: CASSVGAGGYNSPLHF. CDR3 bases: TGTGCCAGCAGCGTAGGGGCAGGGGGCTATAATTCACCCCTCCACTTT.

The chain carries TRBV6-5 and TRBJ1-3; TRBD1 is a possible D gene (6 bases). Germline V gene sequence: CDR1 MNHEY, CDR2 SVGAGI. The V end lost 8 bases, the J end lost 4 bases, and 15 bases lay between the germline ends. The CDR3 length is 14 residues. The CDR3 is CASGRGARGNTIYF. The CDR3 DNA sequence: TGTGCCAGCGGGAGGGGGGCGAGGGGAAACACCATATATTTT.

This chain connects TRBV6-5 to TRBJ2-7, with 13 bases matching TRBD2. This CDR3 has 14 residues. The ends lost 6 bases at V and 2 bases at J; junction bases unmatched: 1. Germline V lookup: CDR1 MNHEY, CDR2 SVGAGI. For the CDR3, the DNA is TGTGCCAGCAGAACTAGCGGGAGGGCCTACGAGCAGTACTTC. Translated: CASRTSGRAYEQYF.

CDR3 DNA: TGTGCCAGCAGTGCGGGGACAGGGGCACAAGAGACCCAGTACTTC. Its protein is CASSAGTGAQETQYF. The chain couples TRBV2 to TRBJ2-5, with TRBD1 matching 10 bases. The CDR3 has 15 residues. Germline CDR1 reads SNHLY; CDR2 reads FYNNEI. V trimming: 4 bases; J trimming: 2 bases; junction bases outside the gene matches: 4.